The 5 T cell receptor beta chains in this list originate from one sample, sequenced in a study of metastatic and nonmetastatic thyroid tumors. TCRdb reprocessed the PCR reads using MiXCR. The sample yields around 28,000 clones, around 3.9% seen once. No patient received treatment before thyroid surgery. The sequenced sample was blood. Every receptor here comes from a male donor with papillary thyroid cancer or a benign thyroid nodule (not recorded which). Some clones in this sample may be carry-over from other donors' samples.

By its share, this clone is medium-sized. The CDR3 loop reads CASSALEAGGVSPLHF. Here the CDR3 DNA reads TGTGCCAGCAGTGCCCTGGAGGCAGGGGGCGTCTCACCCCTCCACTTT. V usage is TRBV28 and J usage is TRBJ1-6, with TRBD1 matching 8 bases. The germline V gene has CDR1 MDHEN and CDR2 SYDVKM. The CDR3 length is 16 residues. Trimming took 5 bases from V and 10 from J; bases not matched to a gene: 13.

This chain connects TRBV20-1 to TRBJ2-1; TRBD2 matches at 12 bases. After removal of 4 bases from V and 0 bases from J, the junction contained 7 bases not matched to a gene. This CDR3 has 17 amino acids. Germline CDR1 is DFQATT and CDR2 is SNEGSKA (reference sequence). For the CDR3, the DNA is TGCAGTGCTATGACTAGCGGGGGATCCAGCTCCTACAATGAGCAGTTCTTC. Translation gives CSAMTSGGSSSYNEQFF.

V and J are TRBV6-2 or TRBV6-3 and TRBJ2-1; TRBD2 aligns across 9 bases. The CDR3 contains 15 residues. Germline CDR1 MNHEY, CDR2 SVGEGT. Trimming cost V 6 bases and J 4 bases; bases outside gene matches: 7. The CDR3 loop reads CASRFPGLAYNEQFF. The CDR3 DNA follows: TGTGCCAGCAGGTTCCCGGGACTAGCATACAATGAGCAGTTCTTC.

This clone was seen more than once but under ten times. This rearrangement joins TRBV6-1 to TRBJ1-1; D not certain. This CDR3 comprises 15 residues. The ends were cut back, 2 bases at V and 6 bases at J, with 16 bases in the middle. Looked up from germline, CDR1 is MNHNS and CDR2 is SASEGT. The CDR3 DNA is TGTGCCAGCAGTGAAACGGGAACCGAGCGGTCTGAAGCTTTCTTT. This codes for CASSETGTERSEAFF.

This clone was seen a handful of times. V is TRBV6-1 and J is TRBJ1-1; no firm D call. The V gene lost 7 bases and the J gene lost 2 bases, with 11 bases spanning the gap. The CDR3 covers 13 residues. The germline V gene has CDR1 MNHNS and CDR2 SASEGT. The CDR3 reads CASIRWDNTEAFF. The CDR3 DNA is TGTGCCAGCATTCGTTGGGATAACACTGAAGCTTTCTTT.